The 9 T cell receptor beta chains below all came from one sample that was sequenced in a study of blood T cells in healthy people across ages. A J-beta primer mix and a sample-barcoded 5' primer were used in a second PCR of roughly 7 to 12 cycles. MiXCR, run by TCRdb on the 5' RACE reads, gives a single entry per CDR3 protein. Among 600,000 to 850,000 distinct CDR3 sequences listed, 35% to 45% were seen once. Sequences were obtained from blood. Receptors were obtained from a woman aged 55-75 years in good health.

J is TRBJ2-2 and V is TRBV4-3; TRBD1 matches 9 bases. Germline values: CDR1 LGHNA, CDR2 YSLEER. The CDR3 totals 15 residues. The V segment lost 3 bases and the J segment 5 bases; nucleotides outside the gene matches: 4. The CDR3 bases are TGCGCCAGCAGCCAGGAAGACAGGGGGACCGGGGAGCTGTTTTTT. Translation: CASSQEDRGTGELFF.

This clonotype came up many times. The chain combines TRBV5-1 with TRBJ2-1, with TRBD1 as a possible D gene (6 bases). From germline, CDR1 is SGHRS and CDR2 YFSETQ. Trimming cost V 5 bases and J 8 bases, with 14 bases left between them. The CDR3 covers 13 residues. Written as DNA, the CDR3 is TGCGCCAGCAGAACAGGGAGAATCGATGAGCAGTTCTTC. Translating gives CASRTGRIDEQFF.

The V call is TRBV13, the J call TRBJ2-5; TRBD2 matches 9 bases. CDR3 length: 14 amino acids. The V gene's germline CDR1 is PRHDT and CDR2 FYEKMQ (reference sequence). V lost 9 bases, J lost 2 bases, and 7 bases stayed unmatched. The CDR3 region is CASFRSGGQETQYF. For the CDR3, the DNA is TGTGCCAGTTTCCGGAGCGGGGGGCAAGAGACCCAGTACTTC. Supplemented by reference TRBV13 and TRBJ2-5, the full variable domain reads AAGVIQSPRHLIKEKRETATLKCYPIPRHDTVYWYQQGPGQDPQFLISFYEKMQSDKGSIPDRFSAQQFSDYHSELNMSSLELGDSALYFCASFRSGGQETQYFGPGTRLLVL.

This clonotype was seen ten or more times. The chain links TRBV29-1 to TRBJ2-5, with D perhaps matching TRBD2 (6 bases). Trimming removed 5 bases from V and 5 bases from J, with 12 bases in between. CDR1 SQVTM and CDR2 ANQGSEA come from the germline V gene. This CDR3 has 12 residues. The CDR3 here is CSVLPGGETQYF. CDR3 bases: TGCAGCGTTCTCCCCGGGGGTGAGACCCAGTACTTC.

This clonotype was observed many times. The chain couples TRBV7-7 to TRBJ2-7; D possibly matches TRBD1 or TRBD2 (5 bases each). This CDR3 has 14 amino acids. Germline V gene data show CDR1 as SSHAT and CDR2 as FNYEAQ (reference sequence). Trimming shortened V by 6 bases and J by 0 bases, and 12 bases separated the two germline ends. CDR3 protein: CASSPGTFSYEQYF. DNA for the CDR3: TGTGCCAGCAGTCCCGGGACCTTCTCCTACGAGCAGTACTTC. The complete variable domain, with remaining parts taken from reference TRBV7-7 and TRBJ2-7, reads GAGVSQSPRYKVTKRGQDVTLRCDPISSHATLYWYQQALGQGPEFLTYFNYEAQPDKSGLPSDRFSAERPEGSISTLTIQRTEQRDSAMYRCASSPGTFSYEQYFGPGTRLTVT.

The CDR3 DNA reads TGTGCCAGCAGCCAAGCGCCTAGCGGCTCCTACGAGCAGTACTTC. Protein sequence: CASSQAPSGSYEQYF. V and J are TRBV3-1 and TRBJ2-7; 7 positions agree with TRBD2. Germline-derived CDR1 and CDR2 are LGHDT and YNNKEL (reference sequence). V lost 1 base to trimming and J lost 0 bases; unmatched junction nucleotides: 3. The CDR3 consists of 15 residues.

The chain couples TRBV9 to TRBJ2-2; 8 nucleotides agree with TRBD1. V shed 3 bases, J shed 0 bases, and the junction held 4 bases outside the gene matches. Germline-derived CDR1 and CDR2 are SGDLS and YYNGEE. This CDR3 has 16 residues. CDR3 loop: CASSGTGRSNTGELFF. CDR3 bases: TGTGCCAGCAGCGGGACAGGGAGGTCGAACACCGGGGAGCTGTTTTTT. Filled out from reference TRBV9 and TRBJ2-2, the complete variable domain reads DSGVTQTPKHLITATGQRVTLRCSPRSGDLSVYWYQQSLDQGLQFLIQYYNGEERAKGNILERFSAQQFPDLHSELNLSSLELGDSALYFCASSGTGRSNTGELFFGEGSRLTVL.

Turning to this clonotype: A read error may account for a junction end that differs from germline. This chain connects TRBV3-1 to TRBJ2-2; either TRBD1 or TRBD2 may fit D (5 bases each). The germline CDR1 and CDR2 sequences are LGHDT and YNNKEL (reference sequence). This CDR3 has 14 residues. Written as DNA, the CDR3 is TGTGCCAGCAGCCGGAGACCGGGGACCGGAGAGCTGTTTTTT. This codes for CASSRRPGTGELFF.

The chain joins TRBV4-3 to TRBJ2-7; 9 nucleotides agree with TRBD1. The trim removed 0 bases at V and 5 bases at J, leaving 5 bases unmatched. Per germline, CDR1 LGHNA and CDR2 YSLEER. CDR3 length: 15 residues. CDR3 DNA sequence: TGCGCCAGCAGCCAAGAGGGACAGGGTGTCAACGAGCAGTACTTC. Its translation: CASSQEGQGVNEQYF.